This T cell receptor beta chain originates from a study of technical replicates of blood from several donors. Profiling relied on immunoSEQ multiplex PCR, and the TCRdb table lists in-frame clones only, not all of them. The sample holds 54,000 or so clones, 90% to 95% seen once. Germline V gene data show CDR1 as SGHVS and CDR2 as FQNEAQ. The CDR3 totals 15 residues. V lost 3 bases and J 3 bases, leaving 14 bases between the germline ends. The clonotype originates from a human donor in good health. V and J are TRBV7-8 and TRBJ1-1, with TRBD1 as a possible D gene (5 bases). The sequenced sample was T cells isolated from PBMCs. The CDR3 coding sequence is TGTGCCAGCAGCTTGAGGCAGGGATTTTACACTGAAGCTTTCTTT. Residues: CASSLRQGFYTEAFF.